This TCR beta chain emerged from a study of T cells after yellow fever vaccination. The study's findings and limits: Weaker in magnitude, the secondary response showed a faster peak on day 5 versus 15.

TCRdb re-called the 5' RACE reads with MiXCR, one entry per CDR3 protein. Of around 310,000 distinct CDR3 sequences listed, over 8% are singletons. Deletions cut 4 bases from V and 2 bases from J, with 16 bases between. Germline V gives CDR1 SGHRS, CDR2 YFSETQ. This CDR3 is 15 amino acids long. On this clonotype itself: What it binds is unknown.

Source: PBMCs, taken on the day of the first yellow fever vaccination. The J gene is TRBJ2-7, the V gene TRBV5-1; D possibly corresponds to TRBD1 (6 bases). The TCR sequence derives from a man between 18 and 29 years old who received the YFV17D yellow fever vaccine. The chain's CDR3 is CASSIGPGQTYEQYV. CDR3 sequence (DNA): TGCGCCAGCAGCATCGGACCGGGACAAACCTACGAGCAGTACGTC.